This passage covers 3 T cell receptor beta chains from one sample sequenced in a study of T cells in Graves' hyperthyroidism and ophthalmopathy. TCR beta CDR3 sequences were amplified from RNA transcripts. The HTBI primer set served for first-round RT-PCR of the TCR CDR3. One entry per CDR3 protein, called by TCRdb with MiXCR from the multiplex PCR reads. The table records around 420,000 distinct CDR3 sequences, more than 15% of them present only once. Material for sequencing was blood. All receptors derive from a woman under 30 with Graves' hyperthyroidism.

The V call is TRBV12-3 or TRBV12-4, the J call TRBJ1-1, with 10 nucleotides matching TRBD1. V shed 9 bases, J shed 9 bases, and the junction held 19 bases outside the gene matches. The CDR3 sequence is 16 residues long. For the CDR3, the DNA is TGTGCCAGTACTTCCCGGGACAGGGGAATTGCGTCAAAAGCTTTCTTT. Translation: CASTSRDRGIASKAFF.

The chain employs TRBV5-5 and TRBJ2-4; D is possibly TRBD1 (6 bases). Per the germline V gene, CDR1 is SGHKS and CDR2 is YYEKEE (reference sequence). This CDR3 is 11 amino acids long. Deletions cut 8 bases from V and 9 bases from J, with 12 bases between. DNA of the CDR3: TGTGCCAGTACAGGGACGGCCATTCAGTACTTC. Translated, it gives CASTGTAIQYF.

Many counts were recorded for this clonotype. This chain uses TRBV7-9 with TRBJ1-1, with 8 bases lining up with TRBD1. CDR3 length: 15 residues. Unmatched junction bases numbered 9, after V lost 4 bases and J lost 5 bases. Germline V lookup: CDR1 SEHNR, CDR2 FQNEAQ (reference sequence). As DNA, the CDR3 is TGTGCCAGCAGCTACGGACAGGGCGTGGAAACTGAAGCTTTCTTT. This translates into CASSYGQGVETEAFF.